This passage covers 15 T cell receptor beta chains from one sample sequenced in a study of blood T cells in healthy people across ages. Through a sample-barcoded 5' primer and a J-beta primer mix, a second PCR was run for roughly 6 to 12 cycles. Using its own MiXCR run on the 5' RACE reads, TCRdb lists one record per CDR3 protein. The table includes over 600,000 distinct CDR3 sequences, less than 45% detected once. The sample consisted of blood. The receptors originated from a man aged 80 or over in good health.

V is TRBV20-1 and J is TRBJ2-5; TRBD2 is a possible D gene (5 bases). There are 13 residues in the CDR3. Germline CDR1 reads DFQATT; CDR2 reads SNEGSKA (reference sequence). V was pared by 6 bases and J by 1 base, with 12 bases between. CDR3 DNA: TGCAGTGCCCCGGACTTTCTCCAAGAGACCCAGTACTTC. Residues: CSAPDFLQETQYF.

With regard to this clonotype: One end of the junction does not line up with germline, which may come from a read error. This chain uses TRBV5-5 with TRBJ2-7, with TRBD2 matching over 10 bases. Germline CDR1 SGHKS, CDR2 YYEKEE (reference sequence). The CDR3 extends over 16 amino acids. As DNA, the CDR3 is TGTGCCGGCAGCTTGCGAGCGGGAGGGCCGGAGTACGAGCGGTACTTC. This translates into CAGSLRAGGPEYERYF.

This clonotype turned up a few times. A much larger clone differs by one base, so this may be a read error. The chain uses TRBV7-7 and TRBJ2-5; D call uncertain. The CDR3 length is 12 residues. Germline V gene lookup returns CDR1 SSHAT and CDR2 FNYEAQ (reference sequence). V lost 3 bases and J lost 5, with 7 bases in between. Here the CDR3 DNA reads TGTGCCAGCAGCTTTTTCGGGGAGACCCAGTACTTC. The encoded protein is CASSFFGETQYF.

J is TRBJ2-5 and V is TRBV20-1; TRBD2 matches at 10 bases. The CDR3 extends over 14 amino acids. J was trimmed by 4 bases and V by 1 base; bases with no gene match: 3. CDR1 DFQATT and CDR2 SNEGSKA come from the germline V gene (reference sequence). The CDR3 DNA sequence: TGCAGTGCTAGAGGCGCTAGCGGGAGAGAGACCCAGTACTTC. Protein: CSARGASGRETQYF.

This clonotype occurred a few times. CDR3 sequence (DNA): TGTGCCAGCTCCCCTTTGGGACAGGGCAACTCCTACGAGCAGTACTTC. Its translation is CASSPLGQGNSYEQYF. The chain uses TRBV18 and TRBJ2-7, with 9 bases matching TRBD1. Trimming at V came to 6 bases and at J to 0 bases, leaving 9 bases not matched to a gene. This CDR3 has 16 residues. Germline CDR1 KGHSH, CDR2 LQKENI.

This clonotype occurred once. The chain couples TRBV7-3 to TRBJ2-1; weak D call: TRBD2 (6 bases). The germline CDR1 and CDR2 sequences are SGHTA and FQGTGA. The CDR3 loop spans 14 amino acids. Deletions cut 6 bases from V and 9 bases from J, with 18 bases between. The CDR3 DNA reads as TGTGCCAGCAGTAGTGGGGCGGGATCATCTGAGCAGTTCTTC. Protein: CASSSGAGSSEQFF.

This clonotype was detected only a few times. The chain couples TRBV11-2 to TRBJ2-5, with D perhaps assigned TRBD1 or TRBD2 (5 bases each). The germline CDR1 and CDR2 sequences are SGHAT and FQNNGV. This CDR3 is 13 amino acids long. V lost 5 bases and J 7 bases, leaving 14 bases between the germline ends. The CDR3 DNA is TGTGCCAGCAGCCCAGAGGGGATTGGGACCCAGTACTTC. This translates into CASSPEGIGTQYF.

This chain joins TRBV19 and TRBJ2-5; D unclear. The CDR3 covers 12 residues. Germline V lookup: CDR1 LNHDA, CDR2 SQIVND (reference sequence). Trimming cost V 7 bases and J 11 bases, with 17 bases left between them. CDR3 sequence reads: CASKEPHNEQYF. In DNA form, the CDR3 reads TGTGCCAGTAAAGAGCCACACAATGAGCAGTACTTC.

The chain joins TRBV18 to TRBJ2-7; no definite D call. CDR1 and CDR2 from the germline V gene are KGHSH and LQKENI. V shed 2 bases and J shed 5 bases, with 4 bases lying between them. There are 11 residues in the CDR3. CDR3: CASSPRHEQYF. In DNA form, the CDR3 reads TGTGCCAGCTCACCAAGGCACGAGCAGTACTTC.

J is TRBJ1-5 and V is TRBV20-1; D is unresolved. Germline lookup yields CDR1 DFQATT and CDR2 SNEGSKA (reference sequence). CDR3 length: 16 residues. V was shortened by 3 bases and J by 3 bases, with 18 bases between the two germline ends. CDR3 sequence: CSARVGNAPNNQPQHF. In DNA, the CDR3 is TGCAGTGCTAGGGTTGGTAATGCGCCGAACAATCAGCCCCAGCATTTT.

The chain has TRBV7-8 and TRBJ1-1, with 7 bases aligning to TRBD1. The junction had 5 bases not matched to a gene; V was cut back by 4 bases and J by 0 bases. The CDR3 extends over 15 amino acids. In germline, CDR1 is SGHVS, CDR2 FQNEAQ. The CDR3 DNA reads TGTGCCAGCAGCTACCCGGGACAGATGAACACTGAAGCTTTCTTT. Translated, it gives CASSYPGQMNTEAFF. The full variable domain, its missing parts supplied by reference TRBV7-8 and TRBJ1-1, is GAGVSQSPRYKVAKRGQDVALRCDPISGHVSLFWYQQALGQGPEFLTYFQNEAQLDKSGLPSDRFFAERPEGSVSTLKIQRTQQEDSAVYLCASSYPGQMNTEAFFGQGTRLTVV.

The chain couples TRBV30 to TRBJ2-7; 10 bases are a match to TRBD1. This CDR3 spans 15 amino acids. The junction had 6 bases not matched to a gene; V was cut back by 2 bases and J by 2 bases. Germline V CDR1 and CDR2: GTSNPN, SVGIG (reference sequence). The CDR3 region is CAWSKPGQGTYEQYF. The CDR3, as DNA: TGTGCCTGGAGTAAACCGGGACAGGGGACCTACGAGCAGTACTTC. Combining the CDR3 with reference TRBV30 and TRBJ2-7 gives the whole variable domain SQTIHQWPATLVQPVGSPLSLECTVEGTSNPNLYWYRQAAGRGLQLLFYSVGIGQISSEVPQNLSASRPQDRQFILSSKKLLLSDSGFYLCAWSKPGQGTYEQYFGPGTRLTVT.

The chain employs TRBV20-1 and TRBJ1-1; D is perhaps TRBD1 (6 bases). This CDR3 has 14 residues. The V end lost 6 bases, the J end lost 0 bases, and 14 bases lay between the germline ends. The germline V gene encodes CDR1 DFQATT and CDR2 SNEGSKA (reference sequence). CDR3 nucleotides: TGCAGTGCGACACCGACAGGATTGAACACTGAAGCTTTCTTT. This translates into CSATPTGLNTEAFF.

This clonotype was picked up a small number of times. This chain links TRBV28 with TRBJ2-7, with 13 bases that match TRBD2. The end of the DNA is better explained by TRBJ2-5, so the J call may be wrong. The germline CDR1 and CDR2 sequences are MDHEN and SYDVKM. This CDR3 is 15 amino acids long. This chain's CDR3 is CATGLAGAGEGTQYF. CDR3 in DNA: TGTGCCACCGGACTAGCGGGAGCTGGGGAAGGGACCCAGTACTTC.

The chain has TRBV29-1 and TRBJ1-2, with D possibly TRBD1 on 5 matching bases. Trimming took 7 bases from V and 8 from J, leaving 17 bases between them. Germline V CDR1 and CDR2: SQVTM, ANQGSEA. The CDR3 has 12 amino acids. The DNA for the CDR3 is TGCAGCGCCCATCCCGGGGGTAGGGGCTACACCTTC. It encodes CSAHPGGRGYTF.